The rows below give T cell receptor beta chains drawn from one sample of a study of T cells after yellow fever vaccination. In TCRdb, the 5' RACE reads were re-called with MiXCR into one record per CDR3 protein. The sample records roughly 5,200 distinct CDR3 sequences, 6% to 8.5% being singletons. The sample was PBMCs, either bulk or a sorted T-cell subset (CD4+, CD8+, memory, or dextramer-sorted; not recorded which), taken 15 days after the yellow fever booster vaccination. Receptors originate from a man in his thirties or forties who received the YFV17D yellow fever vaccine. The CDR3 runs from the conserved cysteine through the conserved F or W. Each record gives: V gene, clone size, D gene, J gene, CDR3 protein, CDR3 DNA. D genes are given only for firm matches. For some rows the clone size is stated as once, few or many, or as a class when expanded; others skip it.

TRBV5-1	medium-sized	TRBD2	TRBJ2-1	CASSLGLTSGGLYNEQFF	TGCGCCAGCAGCTTGGGGCTTACTAGCGGGGGCCTCTACAATGAGCAGTTCTTC
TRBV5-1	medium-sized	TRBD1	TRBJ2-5	CASSFGQGPQETQYF	TGCGCCAGCAGCTTCGGACAGGGGCCACAAGAGACCCAGTACTTC
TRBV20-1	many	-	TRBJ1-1	CSARTGGRTEAFF	TGCAGTGCTAGGACCGGAGGGCGCACTGAAGCTTTCTTT
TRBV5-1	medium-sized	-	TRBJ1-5	CASSLDSLGQPQHF	TGCGCCAGCAGTTTAGACAGCCTCGGGCAGCCCCAGCATTTT
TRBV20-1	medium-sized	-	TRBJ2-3	CSATFGGGVDTQYF	TGCAGTGCTACCTTTGGGGGGGGCGTAGATACGCAGTATTTT
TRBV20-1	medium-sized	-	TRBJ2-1	CSARGIRYNEQFF	TGCAGTGCTAGGGGGATTCGCTACAATGAGCAGTTCTTC
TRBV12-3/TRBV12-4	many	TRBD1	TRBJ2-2	CASSLGQGAKNTGELFF	TGTGCCAGCAGTTTAGGACAGGGGGCCAAGAACACCGGGGAGCTGTTTTTT
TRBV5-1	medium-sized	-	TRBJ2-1	CASSETGRPGNEQFF	TGCGCCAGCAGCGAAACGGGGAGGCCTGGGAATGAGCAGTTCTTC
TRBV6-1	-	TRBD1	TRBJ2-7	CASRQPGGESYEHYF	TGTGCCAGCAGACAACCAGGGGGAGAGTCTTACGAGCACTACTTC
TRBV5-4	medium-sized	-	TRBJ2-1	CASSKADEQFF	TGTGCCAGCAGCAAAGCAGACGAGCAGTTCTTC
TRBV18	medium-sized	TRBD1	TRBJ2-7	CASSPGQGVEEQYF	TGTGCCAGCTCACCTGGACAGGGGGTAGAAGAGCAGTACTTC
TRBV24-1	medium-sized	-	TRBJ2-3	CATSDSRREYGDTQYF	TGTGCCACCAGTGATTCGCGTCGGGAGTATGGAGATACGCAGTATTTT
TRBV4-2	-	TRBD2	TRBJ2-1	CASSPRTSGGTGNEQFF	TGTGCCAGCAGCCCCAGGACTAGCGGGGGTACAGGCAATGAGCAGTTCTTC
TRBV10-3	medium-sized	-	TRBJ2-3	CAIRTTGNTDTQYF	TGTGCCATCAGGACGACTGGGAACACAGATACGCAGTATTTT
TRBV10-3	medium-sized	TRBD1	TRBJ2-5	CAISAGTGEETQYF	TGTGCCATCAGTGCCGGGACAGGGGAAGAGACCCAGTACTTC
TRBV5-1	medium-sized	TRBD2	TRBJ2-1	CASSRSAGDNEQFF	TGCGCCAGCAGCCGGTCAGCGGGAGACAATGAGCAGTTCTTC
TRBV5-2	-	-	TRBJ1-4	CAMGPGDICEKLFF	TGTGCCATGGGCCCCGGGGACATATGCGAAAAACTGTTTTTT
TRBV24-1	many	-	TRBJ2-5	CATSDKRVAETQYF	TGTGCCACCAGTGATAAGAGGGTGGCAGAGACCCAGTACTTC
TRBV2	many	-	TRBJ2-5	CASKRRPEETQYF	TGTGCCAGCAAGAGGCGCCCGGAGGAGACCCAGTACTTC
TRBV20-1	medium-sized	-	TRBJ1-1	CSALREVFF	TGCAGTGCTCTCCGGGAGGTTTTCTTT
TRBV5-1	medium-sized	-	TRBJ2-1	CASSLASIEQFF	TGCGCCAGCAGCTTGGCTTCTATTGAGCAGTTCTTC
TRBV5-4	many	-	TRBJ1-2	CASSLDPGTELNYGYTF	TGTGCCAGCAGCTTAGACCCCGGGACGGAACTTAACTATGGCTACACCTTC
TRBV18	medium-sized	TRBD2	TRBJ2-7	CASSPQGTSPYEQYF	TGTGCCAGCTCACCACAGGGGACTAGTCCATACGAGCAGTACTTC
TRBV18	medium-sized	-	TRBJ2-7	CASSPGEKYEQYF	TGTGCCAGCTCACCAGGGGAGAAATACGAGCAGTACTTC
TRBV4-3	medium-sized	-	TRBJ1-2	CASSQDPRQFNYGYTF	TGCGCCAGCAGCCAAGATCCCCGGCAATTTAACTATGGCTACACCTTC
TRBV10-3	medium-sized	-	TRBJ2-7	CAISATRENYEQYF	TGTGCCATCAGTGCTACTCGGGAGAACTACGAGCAGTACTTC